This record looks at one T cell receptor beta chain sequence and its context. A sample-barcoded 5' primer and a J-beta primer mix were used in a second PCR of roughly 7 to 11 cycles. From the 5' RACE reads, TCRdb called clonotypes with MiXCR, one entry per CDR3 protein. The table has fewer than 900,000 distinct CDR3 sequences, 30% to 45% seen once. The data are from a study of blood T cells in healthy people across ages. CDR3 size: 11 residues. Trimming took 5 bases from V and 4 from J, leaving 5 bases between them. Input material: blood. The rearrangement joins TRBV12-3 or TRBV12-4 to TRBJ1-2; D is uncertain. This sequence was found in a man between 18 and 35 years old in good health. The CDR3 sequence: CASSASYGYTF. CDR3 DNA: TGTGCCAGCAGTGCAAGCTATGGCTACACCTTC.